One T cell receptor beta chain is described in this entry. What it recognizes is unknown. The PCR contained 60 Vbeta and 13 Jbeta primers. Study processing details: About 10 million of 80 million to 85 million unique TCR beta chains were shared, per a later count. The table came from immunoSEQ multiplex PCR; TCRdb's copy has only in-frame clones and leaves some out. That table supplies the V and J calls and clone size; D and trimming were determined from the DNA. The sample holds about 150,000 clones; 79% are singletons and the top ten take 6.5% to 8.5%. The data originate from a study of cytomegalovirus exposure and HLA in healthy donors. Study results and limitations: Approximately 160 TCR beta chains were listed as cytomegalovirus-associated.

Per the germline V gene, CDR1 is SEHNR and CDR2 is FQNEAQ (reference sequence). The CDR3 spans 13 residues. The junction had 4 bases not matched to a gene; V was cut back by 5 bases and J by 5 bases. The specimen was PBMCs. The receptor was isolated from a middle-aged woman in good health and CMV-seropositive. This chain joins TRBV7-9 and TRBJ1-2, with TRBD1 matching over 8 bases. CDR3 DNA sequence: TGTGCCAGCAGCCCGACAGGGGCTTATGGCTACACCTTC. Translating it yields CASSPTGAYGYTF.